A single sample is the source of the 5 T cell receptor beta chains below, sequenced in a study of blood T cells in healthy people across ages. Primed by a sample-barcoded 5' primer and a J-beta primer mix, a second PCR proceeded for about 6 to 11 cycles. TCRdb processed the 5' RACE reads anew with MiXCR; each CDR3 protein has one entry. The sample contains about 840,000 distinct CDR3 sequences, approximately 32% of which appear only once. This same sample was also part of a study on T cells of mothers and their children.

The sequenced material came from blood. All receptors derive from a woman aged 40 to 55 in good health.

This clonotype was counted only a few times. CDR3 in DNA: TGTGCCAGCAGCCAAGATCCCGGGACGGCGTACCAAGAGACCCAGTACTTC. Its translation: CASSQDPGTAYQETQYF. This chain connects TRBV3-1 to TRBJ2-5; possibly TRBD1 or TRBD2 for D (5 bases each). Trimming removed 0 bases at V and 0 bases at J, with 14 bases between. Germline assignment: CDR1 LGHDT and CDR2 YNNKEL (reference sequence). This CDR3 has 17 residues.

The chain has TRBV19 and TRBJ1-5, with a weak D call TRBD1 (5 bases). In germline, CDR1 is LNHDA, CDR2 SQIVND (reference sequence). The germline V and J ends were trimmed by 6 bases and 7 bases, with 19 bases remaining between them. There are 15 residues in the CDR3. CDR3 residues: CASRIPGSDRQPQHF. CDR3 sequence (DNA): TGTGCCAGTAGGATCCCAGGGTCGGACCGGCAGCCCCAGCATTTT. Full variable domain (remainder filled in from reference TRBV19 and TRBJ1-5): DGGITQSPKYLFRKEGQNVTLSCEQNLNHDAMYWYRQDPGQGLRLIYYSQIVNDFQKGDIAEGYSVSREKKESFPLTVTSAQKNPTAFYLCASRIPGSDRQPQHFGDGTRLSIL.

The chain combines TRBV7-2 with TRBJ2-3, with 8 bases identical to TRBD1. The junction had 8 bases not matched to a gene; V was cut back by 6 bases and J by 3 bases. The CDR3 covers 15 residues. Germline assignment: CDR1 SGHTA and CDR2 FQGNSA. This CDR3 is CASSFRTGRTDTQYF. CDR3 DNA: TGTGCCAGCAGTTTCCGGACAGGGCGGACAGATACGCAGTATTTT.

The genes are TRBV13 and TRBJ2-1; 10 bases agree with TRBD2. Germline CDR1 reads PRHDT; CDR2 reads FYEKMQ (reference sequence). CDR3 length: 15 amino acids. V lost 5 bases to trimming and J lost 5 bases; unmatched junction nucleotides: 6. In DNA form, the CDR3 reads TGTGCCAGCAGCATGAGCGGGGGGGCTGACAATGAGCAGTTCTTC. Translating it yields CASSMSGGADNEQFF.

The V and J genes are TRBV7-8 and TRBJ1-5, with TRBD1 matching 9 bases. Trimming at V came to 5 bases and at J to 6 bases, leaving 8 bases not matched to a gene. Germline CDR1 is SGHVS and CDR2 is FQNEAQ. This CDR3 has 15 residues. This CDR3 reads CASSPSGTGIQPQHF. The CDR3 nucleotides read TGTGCCAGCAGCCCGTCCGGGACAGGGATTCAGCCCCAGCATTTT.